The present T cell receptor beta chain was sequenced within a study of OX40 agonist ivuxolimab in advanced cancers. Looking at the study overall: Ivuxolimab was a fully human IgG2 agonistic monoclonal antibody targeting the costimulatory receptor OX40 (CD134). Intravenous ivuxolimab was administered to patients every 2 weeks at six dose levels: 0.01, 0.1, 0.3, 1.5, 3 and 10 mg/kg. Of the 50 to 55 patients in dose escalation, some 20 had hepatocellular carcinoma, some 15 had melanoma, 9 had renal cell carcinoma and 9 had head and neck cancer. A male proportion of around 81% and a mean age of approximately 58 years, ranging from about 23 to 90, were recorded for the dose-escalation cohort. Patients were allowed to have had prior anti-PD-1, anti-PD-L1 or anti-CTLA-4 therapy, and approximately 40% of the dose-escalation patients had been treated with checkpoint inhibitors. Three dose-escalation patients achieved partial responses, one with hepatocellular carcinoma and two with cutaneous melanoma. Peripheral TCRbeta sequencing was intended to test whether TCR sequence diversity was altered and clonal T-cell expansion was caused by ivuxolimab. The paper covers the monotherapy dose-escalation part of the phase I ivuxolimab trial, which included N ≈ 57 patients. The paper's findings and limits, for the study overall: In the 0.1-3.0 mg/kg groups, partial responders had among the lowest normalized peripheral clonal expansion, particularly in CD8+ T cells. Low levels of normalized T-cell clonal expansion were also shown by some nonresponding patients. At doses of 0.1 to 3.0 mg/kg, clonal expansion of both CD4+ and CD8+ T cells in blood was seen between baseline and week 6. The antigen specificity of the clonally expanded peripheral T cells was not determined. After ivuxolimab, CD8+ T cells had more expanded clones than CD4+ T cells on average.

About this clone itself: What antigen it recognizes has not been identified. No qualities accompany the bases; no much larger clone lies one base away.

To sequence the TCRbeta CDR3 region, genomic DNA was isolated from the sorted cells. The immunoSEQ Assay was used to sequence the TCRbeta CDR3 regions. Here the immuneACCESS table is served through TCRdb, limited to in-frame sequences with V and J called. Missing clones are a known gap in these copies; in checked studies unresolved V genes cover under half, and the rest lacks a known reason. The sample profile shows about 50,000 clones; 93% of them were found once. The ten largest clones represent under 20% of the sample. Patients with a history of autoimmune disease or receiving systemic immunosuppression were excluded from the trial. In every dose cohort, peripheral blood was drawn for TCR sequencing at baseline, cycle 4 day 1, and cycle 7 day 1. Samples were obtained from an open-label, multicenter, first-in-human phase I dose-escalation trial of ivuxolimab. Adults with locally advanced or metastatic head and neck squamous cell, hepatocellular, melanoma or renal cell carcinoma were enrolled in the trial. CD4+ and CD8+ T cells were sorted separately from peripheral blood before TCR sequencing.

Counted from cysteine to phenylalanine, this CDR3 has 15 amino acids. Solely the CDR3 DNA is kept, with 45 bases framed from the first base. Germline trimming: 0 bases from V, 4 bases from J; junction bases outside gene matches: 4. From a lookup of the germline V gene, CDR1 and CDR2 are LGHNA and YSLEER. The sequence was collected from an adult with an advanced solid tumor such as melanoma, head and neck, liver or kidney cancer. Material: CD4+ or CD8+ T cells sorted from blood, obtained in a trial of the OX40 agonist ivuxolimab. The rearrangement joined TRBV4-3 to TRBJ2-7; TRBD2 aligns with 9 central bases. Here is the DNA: TGCGCCAGCAGCCAAGACCTAGCGGGATTGTACGAGCAGTACTTC. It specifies CASSQDLAGLYEQYF.